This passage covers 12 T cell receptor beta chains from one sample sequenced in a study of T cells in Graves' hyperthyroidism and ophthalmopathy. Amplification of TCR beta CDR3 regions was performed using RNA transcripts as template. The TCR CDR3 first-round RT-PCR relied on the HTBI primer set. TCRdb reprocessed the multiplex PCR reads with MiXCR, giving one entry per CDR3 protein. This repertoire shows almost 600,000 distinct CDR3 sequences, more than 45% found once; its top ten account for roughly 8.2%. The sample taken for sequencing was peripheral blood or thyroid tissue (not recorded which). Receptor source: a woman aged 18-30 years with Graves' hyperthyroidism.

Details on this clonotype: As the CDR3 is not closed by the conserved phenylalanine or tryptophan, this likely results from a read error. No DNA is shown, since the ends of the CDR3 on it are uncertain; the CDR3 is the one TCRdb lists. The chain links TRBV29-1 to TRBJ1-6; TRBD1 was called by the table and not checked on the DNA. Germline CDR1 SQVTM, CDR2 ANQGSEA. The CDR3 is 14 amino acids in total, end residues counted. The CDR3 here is CSVIGTGSELWLHL.

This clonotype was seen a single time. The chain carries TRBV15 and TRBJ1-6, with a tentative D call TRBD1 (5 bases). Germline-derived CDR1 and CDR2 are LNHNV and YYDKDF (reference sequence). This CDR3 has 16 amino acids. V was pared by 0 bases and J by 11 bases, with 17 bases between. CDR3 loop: CATSRDFMGPIAPLHF. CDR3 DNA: TGTGCCACCAGCAGAGACTTTATGGGGCCCATTGCACCCCTCCACTTT. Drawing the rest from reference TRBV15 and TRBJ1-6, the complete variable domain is DAMVIQNPRYQVTQFGKPVTLSCSQTLNHNVMYWYQQKSSQAPKLLFHYYDKDFNNEADTPDNFQSRRPNTSFCFLDIRSPGLGDTAMYLCATSRDFMGPIAPLHFGNGTRLTVT.

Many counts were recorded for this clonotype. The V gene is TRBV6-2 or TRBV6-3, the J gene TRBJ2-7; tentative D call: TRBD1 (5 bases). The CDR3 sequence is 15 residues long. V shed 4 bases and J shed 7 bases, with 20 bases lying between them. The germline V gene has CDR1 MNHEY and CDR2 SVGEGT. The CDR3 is CASSSPYSTESEQYF. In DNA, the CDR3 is TGTGCCAGCAGTTCCCCATACTCGACAGAGTCGGAGCAGTACTTC.

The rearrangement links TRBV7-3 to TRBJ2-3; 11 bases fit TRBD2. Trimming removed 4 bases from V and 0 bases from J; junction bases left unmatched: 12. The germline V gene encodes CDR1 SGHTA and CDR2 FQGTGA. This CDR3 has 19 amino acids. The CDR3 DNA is TGTGCCAGCAGCTCCTCCGTCTTGAGACTAGCGGGAAGCACAGATACGCAGTATTTT. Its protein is CASSSSVLRLAGSTDTQYF.

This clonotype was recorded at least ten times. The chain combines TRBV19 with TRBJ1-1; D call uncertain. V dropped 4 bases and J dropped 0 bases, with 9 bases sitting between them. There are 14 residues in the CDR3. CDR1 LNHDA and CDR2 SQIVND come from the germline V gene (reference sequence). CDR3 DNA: TGTGCCAGTAGTAACGCGGGCATGAACACTGAAGCTTTCTTT. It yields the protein CASSNAGMNTEAFF.

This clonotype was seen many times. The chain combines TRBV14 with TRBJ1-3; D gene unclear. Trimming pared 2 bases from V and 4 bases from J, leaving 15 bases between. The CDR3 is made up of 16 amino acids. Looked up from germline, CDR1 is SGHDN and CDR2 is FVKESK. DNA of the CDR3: TGTGCCAGCAGCCAAAGGGATCGGACGGGAGGAAACACCATATATTTT. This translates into CASSQRDRTGGNTIYF. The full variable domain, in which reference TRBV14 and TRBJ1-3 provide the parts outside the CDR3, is EAGVTQFPSHSVIEKGQTVTLRCDPISGHDNLYWYRRVMGKEIKFLLHFVKESKQDESGMPNNRFLAERTGGTYSTLKVQPAELEDSGVYFCASSQRDRTGGNTIYFGEGSWLTVV.

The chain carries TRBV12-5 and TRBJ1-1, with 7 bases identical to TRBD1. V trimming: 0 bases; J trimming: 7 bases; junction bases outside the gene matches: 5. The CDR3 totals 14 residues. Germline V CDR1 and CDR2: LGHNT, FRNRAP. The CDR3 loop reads CASGLVGGSYEAFF. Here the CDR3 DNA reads TGTGCTAGTGGTTTGGTAGGGGGCTCCTATGAAGCTTTCTTT. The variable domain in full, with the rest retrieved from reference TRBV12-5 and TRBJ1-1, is DARVTQTPRHKVTEMGQEVTMRCQPILGHNTVFWYRQTMMQGLELLAYFRNRAPLDDSGMPKDRFSAEMPDATLATLKIQPSEPRDSAVYFCASGLVGGSYEAFFGQGTRLTVV.

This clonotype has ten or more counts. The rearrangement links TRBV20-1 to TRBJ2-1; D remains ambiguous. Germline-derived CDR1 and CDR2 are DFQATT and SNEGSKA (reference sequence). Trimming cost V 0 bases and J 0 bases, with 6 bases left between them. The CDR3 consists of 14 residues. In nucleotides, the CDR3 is TGCAGTGCTAGAGACTTCAACTCCTACAATGAGCAGTTCTTC. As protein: CSARDFNSYNEQFF.

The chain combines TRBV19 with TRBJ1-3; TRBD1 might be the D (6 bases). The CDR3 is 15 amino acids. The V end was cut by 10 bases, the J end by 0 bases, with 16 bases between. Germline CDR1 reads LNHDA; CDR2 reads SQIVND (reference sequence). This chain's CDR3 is CATNHGGPSGNTIYF. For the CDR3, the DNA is TGTGCCACCAACCACGGGGGCCCCTCTGGAAACACCATATATTTT. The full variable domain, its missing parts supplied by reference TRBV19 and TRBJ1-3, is DGGITQSPKYLFRKEGQNVTLSCEQNLNHDAMYWYRQDPGQGLRLIYYSQIVNDFQKGDIAEGYSVSREKKESFPLTVTSAQKNPTAFYLCATNHGGPSGNTIYFGEGSWLTVV.

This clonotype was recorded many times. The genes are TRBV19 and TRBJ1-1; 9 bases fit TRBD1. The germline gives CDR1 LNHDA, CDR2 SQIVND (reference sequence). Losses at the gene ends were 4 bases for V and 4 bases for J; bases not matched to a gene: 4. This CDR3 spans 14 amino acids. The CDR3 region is CASSKNRGRTEAFF. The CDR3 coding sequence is TGTGCCAGTAGTAAGAACAGGGGGCGCACTGAAGCTTTCTTT.

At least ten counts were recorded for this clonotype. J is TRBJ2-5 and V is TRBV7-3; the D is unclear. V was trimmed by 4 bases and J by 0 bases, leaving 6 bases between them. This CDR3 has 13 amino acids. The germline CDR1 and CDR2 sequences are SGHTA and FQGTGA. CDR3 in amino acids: CASSSMYQETQYF. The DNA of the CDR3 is TGTGCCAGCAGCTCGATGTACCAAGAGACCCAGTACTTC.

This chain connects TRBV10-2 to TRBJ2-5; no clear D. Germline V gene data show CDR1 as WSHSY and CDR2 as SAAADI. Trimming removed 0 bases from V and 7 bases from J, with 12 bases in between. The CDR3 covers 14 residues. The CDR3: CASSESRGDGTQYF. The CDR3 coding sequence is TGCGCCAGCAGTGAGTCACGAGGTGATGGGACCCAGTACTTC.